This entry describes one T cell receptor beta chain. Its target antigen remains unknown. No base quality values were provided; no much bigger clone lies one nucleotide off. Taken from the germline V gene, the CDR1 and CDR2 loops are SGHVS and FNYEAQ. Measured from the cysteine to the phenylalanine, the CDR3 is 14 residues long. The retained sequence is limited to the CDR3, 42 bases, with the frame set at the first base. V lost 3 bases and J lost 1 base; the stretch between them is 9 bases long. Library generation was performed with 5' RACE. Sequencing took place on an Illumina HiSeq 2500. The second PCR ran for about 6 to 11 cycles and used a J-beta primer mix along with a sample-barcoded 5' primer. Each TCR beta cDNA molecule received a unique molecular identifier from a template-switch 5' adaptor carrying 12 random nucleotides. Each sample yielded at least 2.5 million CDR3-containing paired-end reads. First-strand cDNA was synthesized from all RNA with the Mint cDNA synthesis kit, primed by a TRBC-specific oligonucleotide. Following uracil-DNA glycosylase treatment, all cDNA underwent a first 18-cycle PCR with the universal primers M1SS and BC2_uni_R. Processing in the source paper ran as follows. Normalization of each sample was performed by random selection of 1 million high-quality reads, each carrying a distinct molecular identifier. Reads sharing molecular identifiers were discarded rather than binned into consensus sequences. CDR3 identification, clonotype clustering and error correction used MiTCR with a Q25 quality threshold and the strictest error-elimination algorithm. A nonparametric unseen species model with Euler transformation was used to estimate a lower bound on total TCR beta diversity. The public reads were quality trimmed at Q25 with fastp and then assembled into clones with MiXCR by TCRdb, keeping productive beta chains. Each CDR3 protein gets just one entry, which takes the most common genes and DNA from the rows behind it. The V and J calls, along with clone size, are taken from TCRdb and not from the paper's own processing. The sample table shows around 500,000 distinct CDR3 sequences, and about 26% are seen once. Together, the top ten hold 3.6% of the sample.

The sample originates from a study of blood T cells in healthy people across ages (dated by TCRdb to 2014 to 2015). Background for the entire study: Template switching captured roughly one uniquely barcoded TCR beta cDNA molecule per two T cells in model experiments. The study measured age-related changes in TCR beta repertoire diversity using deep sequencing normalized with unique cDNA molecular identifiers. Using the same blood draw, the study looked at two additional independent replicas of 1 million unique cDNA reads for two donors, one aged 18 to 30 and the other aged 80 or older. Four age groups were formed from the donors: young (average 16 years), middle-aged (approximately 42), aged (62) and long-lived (around 82).

The roughly 38 donors, aged about 6 to 95 years, were systemically healthy Caucasian individuals from Russia. Each donor gave 8 to 10 milliliters of peripheral blood, collected into EDTA-treated Vacutainer tubes. Ficoll-Paque density-gradient centrifugation was used to isolate PBMCs, with at least 7 million per sample. Total RNA was extracted from PBMCs with Trizol reagent, with at least 5 micrograms obtained per sample. For every donor, flow cytometry on a PBMC aliquot measured the percentage of naive CD45RAhigh/CD27high T cells. General conclusions and limits of the study: The long-lived group showed more naive CD4+ T cells, fewer expanded clones and increased TCR diversity than the aged group, suggesting age selection. Observed TCR beta diversity per million T cells fell roughly linearly with age, and a significant reduction was already apparent by age around 40. A strong correlation was found between observed TCR beta diversity and the percentage of naive T cells measured by flow cytometry. Because donor CMV infection status was unknown, age-related changes in expanded clonotypes were potentially confounded. Bulk unsorted PBMC profiling prevented conclusive comparison of naive and antigen-experienced compartments. Total diversity estimates from one million sequenced T cells were considered lower bounds and underestimates.

This sample was also put to use in a study of T cells of mothers and their children. The second study also describes: Nine systemically healthy Caucasian individuals, comprising three mothers and their six children, were included as donors. cDNA synthesis consumed the entire amount of extracted RNA, loaded at about 1.5 ug RNA in each 15 ul reaction. In the second PCR, the M1S primer added sample barcodes and 2-4 random nucleotides. More than 8 million TCR beta CDR3 reads were obtained from each mother, and millions of reads were obtained from each child. TCR recombination output is similarly shaped by thymic selection in related and unrelated pairs, with a minor effect exerted by inherited differences. Normalized repertoire overlap was always found to be slightly, but never significantly, higher in related mother-child pairs than in unrelated mother-child pairs. No persistent microchimeric T cell clones were detected, at a sensitivity of approximately 100 clones per million clonotypes. The study used deep NGS to compare TCR beta repertoires of mothers and children, seeking features distinguishing related mother-child pairs from unrelated individuals. Mothers averaged 40 +/- 4 years of age and children averaged around 10 +/- 4 years. After adapter ligation with NEBNext reagents, the libraries were sequenced on Illumina HiSeq 2000 with 100+100 nt paired-end reads. Mother and child libraries were prepared a month apart and sequenced in separate runs to prevent cross-contamination. Each donor had between about 450,000 and 2,100,000 distinct TCR beta clonotypes identified. Naive TCR beta clonotypes were estimated from low-frequency clonotypes matched to each donor's FACS-determined naive share, without sorting.

This receptor was obtained from a boy younger than 10 in good health. The chain joins TRBV7-6 to TRBJ1-1; a weak D assignment points to TRBD1 (5 bases agree). The sequencing sample was made of blood. The nucleotides read TGTGCCAGCAGCTTCCTGGACAAGAACACTGAAGCTTTCTTT. Its protein is CASSFLDKNTEAFF.